This T cell receptor (beta chain) appears in the sequencing data of a study of T cell clones after liver transplantation (dated by TCRdb to between 2018 and 2021). Looking at the study overall: Samples were obtained from ITN030ST, a randomized trial in which withdrawal of immunosuppression was attempted within 2 years of liver transplantation. Donor-reactive T cell clones were identified by TCRbeta sequencing after a pre-transplant mixed lymphocyte reaction and then tracked in post-transplant blood. Third party-reactive TCRbeta sequences from pre-transplant MLRs were also identified as an antigen-independent comparator for donor-reactive sequences. Of the eight recipients, three were HCV-positive, while the remaining recipients had been transplanted for non-autoimmune, non-viral indications. No induction therapy was given to the subjects, and standard immunosuppression was administered until randomization at 12-24 months post-transplant. Tolerance was defined as complete withdrawal of immunosuppression for at least one year without a rise in liver enzymes beyond twice the upper limit of normal. Blood samples were collected pre-transplant, then pre-randomization ahead of withdrawal, and finally post-randomization once withdrawal had either been completed or failed. The studied cohort comprised 8 liver transplant recipients, 3 classified as tolerant and 5 as non-tolerant. Results and caveats for the whole study, not just this receptor: In a couple of subjects, low numbers of available donor cells limited the measurable donor-reactive repertoire. Without allograft tissue specimens, donor-reactive T cells may have migrated into the graft rather than being deleted. After accounting for repertoire turnover, donor-reactive detection was significantly reduced in 7 of 8 subjects for CD4 and 8 of 8 for CD8. In most of the 8 subjects, circulating donor-reactive CD4 TCRbeta sequences decreased significantly after transplant, regardless of tolerance or HCV status. The conclusions were preliminary, being limited by small, heterogeneous patient numbers and by non-standardized post-transplant time points. A greater decline was seen for donor-reactive sequences than for third party-reactive sequences, suggesting partial antigen-specific deletion unrelated to withdrawal success.

High-throughput TCRbeta CDR3 sequencing of frozen genomic DNA was performed by immunoSEQ, including PCR amplification, mapping, bias correction and internal controls. The study's processing was this. Productive rearrangements were kept, and unique TCRbeta sequences were defined by CDR3 nucleotide sequence plus V and J gene. Donor-reactive sequences required at least 5-fold expansion in CFSE-low cells versus unstimulated pre-transplant cells and at least 0.01% frequency. To ensure at least 90% detection power, minimum frequency thresholds were set for each subject based on that subject's lowest-template unstimulated sample. Jensen-Shannon divergence between the top 1000 TCRbeta sequences after and before transplant was used to measure repertoire turnover. Two-sided Fisher's exact tests were used to test for changes in the detection of donor-reactive sequences. TCRdb obtained this table from immuneACCESS and retained in-frame rearrangements with V and J assigned. These tables miss some clones; where compared with another copy, unresolved V genes account for less than half of the shortfall, and the remainder is unexplained. V, J and clone size are those of that table, while D and trimming were read from the DNA. For this sample there are roughly 74,000 clones; roughly 80% appear just once. The leading ten clones occupy about 0.64% of the sample.

For this clone: Its recognized antigen is unknown. Base qualities are not at hand, and no much larger clone is one base apart.

Unmatched junction bases come to 12, with V trimmed by 5 bases and J by 5 bases. The germline V gene provides CDR1 SGHTA and CDR2 FQGNSA. The CDR3 runs 16 amino acids, cysteine and phenylalanine included. Only the CDR3 region is kept as DNA, spanning 48 bases read in frame from base 1. The sample's time point label, in plain terms: pre-transplant. Thawed unstimulated PBMCs were stained for CD3, CD4 and CD8 and FACS-sorted into CD3+CD4+ and CD3+CD8+ populations. All 8 studied subjects were randomized to immunosuppression withdrawal. The Qiagen DNeasy Blood and Tissue Kit was used for genomic DNA isolation.

The chain is assembled from TRBV7-2 and TRBJ2-5; 9 junctional bases match TRBD2. The clonotype comes from a human donor who received a liver transplant. Here the sequenced sample was CD4+ T cells from blood, taken before liver transplant. The CDR3 reads as follows: CASSPGGGRVGETQYF. The base sequence is TGTGCCAGCAGCCCTGGCGGCGGGAGGGTAGGCGAGACCCAGTACTTC.